This TCR beta chain derives from a study of blood T cell repertoires in COVID-19. On the study more broadly: T cells, B-cell-depleted T cells, or PBMCs supplied cDNA or gDNA.

In the original processing: Reference gene primer amplification yielded estimated nucleated cell counts. The method was immunoSEQ multiplex PCR; TCRdb's version includes in-frame clones alone and lacks a portion of them. V and J calls and clone size follow that table, whereas D and trimming were derived from the DNA. The profile shows fewer than 75,000 clones, roughly 90% of them singletons. With 2 bases clipped from V and 8 bases from J, the junction kept 13 bases outside the gene matches. The germline V gene has CDR1 SGHTA and CDR2 FQGNSA. The CDR3 consists of 17 residues. V is TRBV7-2 and J is TRBJ1-3, with 9 bases lining up with TRBD1. The receptor was derived from a man aged 70-80 years with acute or convalescent COVID-19. The sequenced sample was peripheral blood. CDR3 protein: CASSLTAPGTGLDTIYF. For the CDR3, the DNA is TGTGCCAGCAGCTTAACGGCCCCCGGGACAGGGCTAGACACCATATATTTT.